The T cell receptor beta chain under discussion was sequenced for a study of CD8+ T cells in alopecia areata. In regard to this clone: Its specificity is not known.

Overall study results and limits: Tissue-resident alphabeta T cells belonging to normal skin likewise get sequenced within scalp specimens.

Reverse transcription of extracted RNA yielded cDNA, which provided the sequencing template. Sequenced by immunoSEQ multiplex PCR; TCRdb stores in-frame clones only, minus some. Here the sample spans more than 75,000 clones, 41% being singletons. Germline V gives CDR1 SQVTM, CDR2 ANQGSEA. V shed 7 bases and J 7 bases; nucleotides not matched to a gene: 11. The CDR3 covers 14 residues. Sequencing was performed on CD4+ T cells sorted from blood. The rearrangement uses TRBV29-1 and TRBJ2-7, with 12 bases matching TRBD1. The clonotype was recovered from a human donor with alopecia areata. The CDR3 is CSAGPGTGGLEQYF. CDR3 nucleotides: TGCAGCGCCGGGCCCGGGACAGGGGGCTTGGAGCAGTACTTC.